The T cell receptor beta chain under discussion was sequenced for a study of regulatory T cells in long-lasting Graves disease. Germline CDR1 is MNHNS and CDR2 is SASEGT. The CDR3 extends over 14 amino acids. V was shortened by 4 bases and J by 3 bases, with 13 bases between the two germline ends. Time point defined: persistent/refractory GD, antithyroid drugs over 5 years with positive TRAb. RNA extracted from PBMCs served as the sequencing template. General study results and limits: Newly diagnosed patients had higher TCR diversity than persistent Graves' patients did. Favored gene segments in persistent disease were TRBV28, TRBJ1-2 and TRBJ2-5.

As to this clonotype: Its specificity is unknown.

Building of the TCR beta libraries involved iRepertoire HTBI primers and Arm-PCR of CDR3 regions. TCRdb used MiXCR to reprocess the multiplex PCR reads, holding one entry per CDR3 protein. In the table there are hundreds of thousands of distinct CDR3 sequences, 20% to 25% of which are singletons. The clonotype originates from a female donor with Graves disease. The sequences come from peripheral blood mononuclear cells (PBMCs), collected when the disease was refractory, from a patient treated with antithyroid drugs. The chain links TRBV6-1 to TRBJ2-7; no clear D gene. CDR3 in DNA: TGTGCCAGCAGTGGACAACCCCTTAGCTACGAGCAGTACTTC. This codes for CASSGQPLSYEQYF.